This paragraph covers one T cell receptor beta chain sequence. Its antigen is undetermined. CDR3 size: 13 residues. Trimming left V 7 bases short and J 1 base short, with 10 bases between. Germline V gives CDR1 MDHEN, CDR2 SYDVKM. This specimen comes from a study of cytomegalovirus exposure and HLA in healthy donors. Study-level points and caveats: In vitro data verified a few CMV-associated chains as specific for CMV antigens. The study designated 150 to 200 TCR beta chains cytomegalovirus-associated.

The repertoire was sequenced with immunoSEQ multiplex PCR; TCRdb's copy has only in-frame clones and lacks some. The table has approximately 120,000 clones, 85% to 95% seen once. Donors came from a validation cohort of fewer than 150 subjects, distinct from the first 666-subject cohort. This sequence originates from a woman under 30 in good health and CMV-seronegative. The material sequenced was PBMCs. The J gene is TRBJ1-1, the V gene TRBV28; the D gene is possibly TRBD1 (5 bases). The CDR3 sequence is CASMQQANTEAFF. The CDR3 DNA sequence: TGTGCCAGCATGCAACAGGCGAACACTGAAGCTTTCTTT.